This TCR beta chain was identified during a study of CD8 T cells in ankylosing spondylitis. This clonotype was picked up many times. Looked up from germline, CDR1 is MNHEY and CDR2 is SVGEGT. CDR3 length: 15 residues. Trimming removed 5 bases from V and 5 bases from J; junction bases left unmatched: 4. TCRdb fed the 5' RACE reads into MiXCR, producing one record per CDR3 protein. The table records roughly 64,000 distinct CDR3 sequences, 6.2% of them present only once. Sequencing was done on a sample of synovial fluid, either unsorted or a sorted T cell fraction (not recorded which). This receptor was taken from a male donor with ankylosing spondylitis. The chain uses TRBV6-2 or TRBV6-3 and TRBJ2-1; 12 bases are shared with TRBD2. The CDR3 DNA reads TGTGCCAGCAGTCGACTAGCGGGGGCAAACAATGAGCAGTTCTTC. Its protein product is CASSRLAGANNEQFF.